Reported below is one TCR beta chain. The record originates from a study of blood T cell repertoires in COVID-19. The assay was immunoSEQ multiplex PCR, and TCRdb's table has in-frame clones only and misses some. The sample lists over 130,000 clones, 75% to 90% occurring once. The germline gives CDR1 KGHSH, CDR2 LQKENI. The length of the CDR3 is 13 residues. Between the trimmed V and J ends, which lost 5 bases and 1 base, there was a span of 8 bases. The rearrangement uses TRBV18 and TRBJ1-1; unclear D gene. This receptor was identified in a man between 65 and 79 years old with acute or convalescent COVID-19. Sequenced input: peripheral blood. The CDR3 loop reads CASSGEQNTEAFF. In DNA form, the CDR3 reads TGTGCCAGCTCAGGGGAGCAGAACACTGAAGCTTTCTTT.